This TCR beta chain was captured by sequencing in a study of T-cell reconstitution after alpha-beta-depleted transplantation in children. The study's findings and limits: Certain patients had high TCRbeta diversity at day 60, and it came from recipient T cells and thymic progenitors that survived. At around two months after transplant, the alpha-beta T cells were reportedly derived from several hundred expanded clones that came from non-depleted graft cells. T-cell counts and diversity at one year post-transplant came mainly from newly produced T cells.

Preparation of the TCRbeta library involved a method that used unique molecular identifiers. TCRdb reprocessed the PCR reads via MiXCR and lists one record per CDR3 protein. This table has 800,000 to 1,000,000 distinct CDR3 sequences, roughly 29% appearing once. This clonotype was counted a few times. Its matching antigen is unknown. Its ends do not fully match the called genes, so a read error is possible. This receptor was obtained from a boy younger than two who had a stem cell transplant for SCID, so the T cells may come from the graft donor. The material sequenced was PBMCs, mostly from graft donor cells, taken 360 days after TCRalphabeta/CD19-depleted stem cell transplant.

The CDR3 region is CASSLADRALLSF. For the CDR3, the DNA is TGTGCCAGCAGCCTAGCTGACAGGGCGTTACTGTCCTTC. The chain recombines TRBV7-8 with TRBJ2-1; 7 nucleotides agree with TRBD1. CDR3 length: 13 residues. The germline gives CDR1 SGHVS, CDR2 FQNEAQ.